This T cell receptor beta chain was found in a study of PD-L1 blockade in urothelial cancer. Sequencing used immunoSEQ multiplex PCR; TCRdb keeps in-frame clones, though not all of them. The profile shows fewer than 50,000 clones, about 88% of them singletons. The germline V gene has CDR1 LNHDA and CDR2 SQIVND (reference sequence). V dropped 3 bases and J dropped 5; count of bases not matched to a gene: 5. This CDR3 region has 15 residues. The time point here: pretreatment peripheral blood. The V and J genes are TRBV19 and TRBJ1-5, with TRBD1 identical over 9 bases. This sequence was found in a donor aged 40 or over with urothelial cancer. Sequenced here: PBMCs, sampled around atezolizumab (anti-PD-L1) treatment. Written as DNA, the CDR3 is TGTGCCAGTAGTATTGGGACAGGGCTGGATCAGCCCCAGCATTTT. Its protein is CASSIGTGLDQPQHF.